These 18 T cell receptor beta chains were all obtained from the same sample, sequenced in a study of identical twins. TCRdb reprocessed the 5' RACE reads with MiXCR, giving one entry per CDR3 protein. The table shows around 680,000 distinct CDR3 sequences, with 8.5% to 9% occurring only once. The sample was also reused in another study, on yellow fever vaccine responses in identical twins.

The sample taken for sequencing was PBMCs. All receptors derive from a woman aged 18-35 years in good health.

This clonotype was recorded a few times. The chain recombines TRBV5-1 with TRBJ2-7; TRBD1 might be the D (6 bases). This CDR3 has 16 residues. V lost 0 bases, J lost 7 bases, and 20 bases lay in between. Germline V gene lookup returns CDR1 SGHRS and CDR2 YFSETQ. The CDR3 reads CASSLAVGQLLSEQYF. DNA of the CDR3: TGCGCCAGCAGCTTGGCCGTTGGACAGCTACTGTCGGAGCAGTACTTC.

This clonotype was recorded at least ten times. This chain uses TRBV5-1 with TRBJ2-7; 9 bases are shared with TRBD1. The V gene's germline CDR1 is SGHRS and CDR2 YFSETQ. The junction had 6 bases not matched to a gene; V was cut back by 0 bases and J by 2 bases. The CDR3 sequence is 16 residues long. Here the CDR3 reads CASSLDRTGDTYEQYF. DNA of the CDR3: TGCGCCAGCAGCTTGGACAGGACAGGGGACACCTACGAGCAGTACTTC.

A few counts support this clonotype. The chain carries TRBV6-2 or TRBV6-3 and TRBJ2-1; 9 nucleotides line up with TRBD1. Germline trimming cut 2 bases from V and 6 bases from J; bases unmatched to any gene: 8. Germline assignment: CDR1 MNHEY and CDR2 SVGEGT. The CDR3 runs to 16 residues. The CDR3 spells CASSYHRDRDVNEQFF. The CDR3 nucleotides are TGTGCCAGCAGTTACCACCGGGACAGGGACGTCAATGAGCAGTTCTTC.

A few counts support this clonotype. V usage is TRBV24-1 and J usage is TRBJ2-3; no reliable D call. Germline V lookup: CDR1 KGHDR, CDR2 SFDVKD. The CDR3 spans 16 residues. Trimming removed 2 bases at V and 1 base at J, with 12 bases between. The CDR3 loop reads CATSDYPSSGTDTQYF. The DNA for the CDR3 is TGTGCCACCAGTGATTACCCTTCATCGGGCACAGATACGCAGTATTTT.

This clonotype has a handful of counts. The genes are TRBV4-3 and TRBJ2-7; the match to TRBD1 covers 8 bases. V shed 7 bases and J 4 bases; nucleotides not matched to a gene: 12. This CDR3 is 15 amino acids long. Germline V gives CDR1 LGHNA, CDR2 YSLEER. The CDR3 DNA reads as TGCGCCAGCACCAAATTTCTAGGACAGGGTTACGAGCAGTACTTC. It codes for CASTKFLGQGYEQYF.

This clonotype came up many times. This chain connects TRBV20-1 to TRBJ1-2; a possible D gene is TRBD1 (5 bases). CDR3 length: 12 residues. Trimming left V 4 bases short and J 4 bases short, with 10 bases between. CDR1 and CDR2 (germline): DFQATT, SNEGSKA (reference sequence). DNA of the CDR3: TGCAGTGCTACAGGGCCGAGCTATGGCTACACCTTC. Protein sequence: CSATGPSYGYTF.

This clonotype was observed a handful of times. The V gene is TRBV20-1, the J gene TRBJ2-3, with D tentatively TRBD2 (5 bases). The germline V gene encodes CDR1 DFQATT and CDR2 SNEGSKA (reference sequence). The CDR3 totals 18 residues. The CDR3 nucleotides read TGCAGCTTTTCGGGGTTGGGTACTAGACCCCCACATACGGATACGCAGTATTTT. This codes for CSFSGLGTRPPHTDTQYF.

The chain has TRBV6-1 and TRBJ1-2; D is possibly TRBD1 (5 bases). In germline, CDR1 is MNHNS, CDR2 SASEGT. Trimming removed 5 bases at V and 7 bases at J, with 20 bases between. The CDR3 consists of 15 residues. CDR3 sequence: CASSRGDRQGGGYTF. The CDR3 region has the DNA TGTGCCAGCAGTAGGGGTGACCGTCAAGGTGGTGGCTACACCTTC.

This clonotype was observed at least ten times. Written as DNA, the CDR3 is TGTGCCAGCACCCTAACGACAGGTTCTTTCGGGGAGCTGTTTTTT. This codes for CASTLTTGSFGELFF. The chain carries TRBV12-3 or TRBV12-4 and TRBJ2-2; a possible D gene is TRBD1 (6 bases). This CDR3 contains 15 residues. Trimming took off 7 bases at V and 7 bases at J, with 19 bases between the two ends.

This clonotype was seen more than once but under ten times. The rearrangement links TRBV6-2 or TRBV6-3 to TRBJ2-7; 9 bases align to TRBD2. In germline, CDR1 is MNHEY, CDR2 SVGEGT. V was clipped by 6 bases and J by 2 bases; unmatched bases: 11. CDR3 length: 16 residues. This CDR3 is CASSLLSGRTTYEQYF. The CDR3 nucleotides read TGTGCCAGCAGCCTCCTTAGCGGGAGAACCACCTACGAGCAGTACTTC.

The chain employs TRBV10-3 and TRBJ2-2; D not resolved. Germline CDR1 ENHRY, CDR2 SYGVKD. There are 14 residues in the CDR3. Deletions cut 6 bases from V and 3 bases from J, with 11 bases between. The CDR3 spells CAIRDTRDTGELFF. Written as DNA, the CDR3 is TGTGCCATCAGAGACACCAGAGACACCGGGGAGCTGTTTTTT.

This clonotype was detected only a few times. This rearrangement joins TRBV6-1 to TRBJ2-3; 8 bases line up with TRBD2. Germline assignment: CDR1 MNHNS and CDR2 SASEGT. The V and J ends lost 6 bases and 3 bases, in that order; junction bases with no gene match: 11. The length of the CDR3 is 16 residues. The CDR3 spells CASSIPRPSGTDTQYF. In nucleotides, the CDR3 is TGTGCCAGCAGCATACCTAGGCCTAGCGGGACAGATACGCAGTATTTT.

This clonotype was counted a few times. This chain joins TRBV28 and TRBJ2-5; 8 nucleotides match TRBD2. The CDR3 has 15 amino acids. The V and J ends lost 3 bases and 4 bases, in that order; junction bases with no gene match: 7. The germline V gene encodes CDR1 MDHEN and CDR2 SYDVKM. In DNA form, the CDR3 reads TGTGCCAGCAGTTTCCCGGGAGGGGTGACAGAGACCCAGTACTTC. Its translation: CASSFPGGVTETQYF.

This clonotype was seen more than once but under ten times. V is TRBV11-2 and J is TRBJ2-1; 9 nucleotides match TRBD1. The CDR3 sequence is 14 residues long. Per the germline V gene, CDR1 is SGHAT and CDR2 is FQNNGV. J gave up 8 bases and V 5 bases, and 7 bases lay outside the gene matches. DNA for the CDR3: TGTGCCAGCAGCCCCGGGACAGGGTGGGATGAGCAGTTCTTC. Protein: CASSPGTGWDEQFF.

This chain connects TRBV4-3 to TRBJ2-2, with D tentatively TRBD2 (6 bases). The CDR3 sequence is 14 residues long. Per the germline V gene, CDR1 is LGHNA and CDR2 is YSLEER. The ends were cut back, 0 bases at V and 6 bases at J, with 8 bases in the middle. The CDR3: CASSQDAGSGELFF. The DNA of the CDR3 is TGCGCCAGCAGCCAAGATGCGGGGTCCGGGGAGCTGTTTTTT.

This clonotype was observed a few times. The gene calls are TRBV7-9 and TRBJ2-5; the match to TRBD2 covers 9 bases. The V gene's germline CDR1 is SEHNR and CDR2 FQNEAQ (reference sequence). This CDR3 contains 14 residues. J gave up 1 base and V 7 bases, and 4 bases lay outside the gene matches. CDR3: CASIIAGVQETQYF. The DNA for the CDR3 is TGTGCCAGCATCATAGCGGGGGTCCAAGAGACCCAGTACTTC.

In this sample, this clonotype turned up a few times. The chain joins TRBV5-1 to TRBJ2-6; either TRBD1 or TRBD2 may supply D (5 bases each). Germline CDR1 SGHRS, CDR2 YFSETQ. This CDR3 region has 19 residues. V shed 4 bases and J shed 0 bases, with 20 bases lying between them. This CDR3 reads CASSKPRTGTSSGANVLTF. The CDR3 DNA follows: TGCGCCAGCAGCAAACCCCGGACGGGGACGAGCTCTGGGGCCAACGTCCTGACTTTC.

The rearrangement joins TRBV20-1 to TRBJ2-1; D might be TRBD2 (5 bases). The germline V gene has CDR1 DFQATT and CDR2 SNEGSKA (reference sequence). Trimming removed 0 bases at V and 3 bases at J, with 18 bases between. The CDR3 covers 17 residues. The CDR3 DNA sequence: TGCAGTGCTAGAGATCTTCCTCTCACTAGGGACTACAATGAGCAGTTCTTC. Translation: CSARDLPLTRDYNEQFF.